This T cell receptor (beta chain) was documented in a study of regulatory T cells in long-lasting Graves disease (dated by TCRdb to the early 2020s). Context from the whole study: To count as having persistent Graves' disease, a patient had to have received antithyroid drug treatment for over 5 years with TSH receptor autoantibodies remaining persistently positive. Patients with persistent Graves' disease were compared with patients with newly diagnosed Graves' disease using TCR sequencing and RNA sequencing of peripheral blood. Persistent Graves' disease patients in the clinical cohort had taken antithyroid drugs for 8 to 12 years on average. The study was registered as a clinical trial and conducted in China. A total of 33 samples underwent TCR sequencing, from roughly 13 patients with persistent Graves' disease and 20 or so patients with newly diagnosed Graves' disease. What the work shows at the level of the full study, not this receptor alone: TRBV28, TRBJ1-2 and TRBJ2-5 were preferentially used in persistent disease, while TRBV20-1 and TRBJ2-1 were favored in newly diagnosed disease. The authors noted that the small sample size was a limitation that may lower accuracy. Compared with newly diagnosed patients, persistent Graves' disease patients had lower TCR Shannon entropy and fewer highly expanded clones, which suggests clonal expansion. More public clonotypes were shared among persistent patients (roughly 3,000) than among newly diagnosed patients (roughly 1,000). The study examined only peripheral blood because the primary lesion, thyroid tissue, could not be accessed. Only the TCR beta chain was sequenced and analyzed.

The germline V gene (reference sequence) supplies CDR1 LNHDA and CDR2 SQIVND. The CDR3 has 15 amino acids, counting the end cysteine and phenylalanine. The DNA shown is the 45-base CDR3, in frame from base 1. V and J are truncated by 3 bases and 3 bases respectively, leaving an intervening sequence of 11 bases. Libraries came from multiplex PCR. Sequencing relied on an Illumina HiSeq 4000. TCR beta libraries were built with iRepertoire HTBI primers and Arm-PCR amplification of CDR3 regions. Before sequencing, the PCR products went through gel purification. The paper's data handling went like this. A total of under 80 TRBV and under 15 TRBJ segments were identified across samples and were used for gene usage analysis of CDR3 amino acid clonotypes. Filtered high-quality paired reads were merged into contigs using COPE and FqMerger. Contigs were aligned with BLAST to IMGT TRBV, TRBD and TRBJ reference genes, and CDR3 was defined per IMGT. Any clonotype with a frequency above 0.1% was counted as a highly expanded clone. Shannon entropy served as the measure of repertoire diversity, while the Gini coefficient captured V-J evenness. A clonotype was considered public if more than one individual shared it. The public reads were quality trimmed at Q25 with fastp and then assembled into clones with MiXCR by TCRdb, keeping productive beta chains. Records with the same CDR3 protein are collapsed into one entry carrying the most frequent genes and DNA. The V and J calls, along with clone size, are taken from TCRdb and not from the paper's own processing. The sample includes about 470,000 distinct CDR3 sequences, with about a fifth observed a single time. The ten largest clones represent more than 6% of the sample.

This clonotype was seen a handful of times. Its antigen is unknown. Per-base quality was not reported, and no clone a single base away is much larger than it. Per the publication, the time point label means: persistent/refractory GD, antithyroid drugs over 5 years with positive TRAb. For both TCR sequencing and RNA sequencing, RNA was extracted from PBMCs using TRIzol. Graves' disease was diagnosed according to American Thyroid Association guidelines. Recruitment of patients was carried out at an endocrinology department in Xi'an, China. Each patient gave approximately 9 milliliters of peripheral blood, collected in an EDTA anticoagulant tube. Ficoll Paque Plus density gradient separation was used to isolate PBMCs, and no further T cell sorting was performed. RNA quality was checked with an Agilent 2100 Bioanalyzer and agarose gel, and concentration with a NanoDrop 2000.

This material consisted of peripheral blood mononuclear cells (PBMCs), taken when the disease was refractory, from a patient treated with antithyroid drugs. The chain is made from TRBV19 and TRBJ2-2; the D gene is not confidently resolved. This receptor was identified in a female donor with Graves disease. CDR3 reads: CASSIQGLDTGELFF. DNA sequence: TGTGCCAGTAGTATTCAAGGGCTCGACACCGGGGAGCTGTTTTTT.